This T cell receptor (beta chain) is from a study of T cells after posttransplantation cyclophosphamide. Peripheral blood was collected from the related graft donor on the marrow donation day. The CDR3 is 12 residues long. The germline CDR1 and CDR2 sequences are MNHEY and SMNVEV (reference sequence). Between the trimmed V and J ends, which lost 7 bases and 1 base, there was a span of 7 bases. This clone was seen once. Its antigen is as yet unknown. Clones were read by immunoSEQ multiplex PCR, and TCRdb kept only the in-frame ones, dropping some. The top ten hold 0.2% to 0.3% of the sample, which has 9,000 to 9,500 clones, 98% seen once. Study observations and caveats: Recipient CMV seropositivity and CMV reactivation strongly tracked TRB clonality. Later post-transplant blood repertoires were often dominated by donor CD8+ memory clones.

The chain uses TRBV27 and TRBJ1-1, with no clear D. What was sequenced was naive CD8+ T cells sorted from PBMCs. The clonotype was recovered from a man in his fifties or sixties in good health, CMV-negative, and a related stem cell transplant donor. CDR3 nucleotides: TGTGCCAGCATTGGCGGGAACACTGAAGCTTTCTTT. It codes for CASIGGNTEAFF.